This T cell receptor (beta chain) was captured by sequencing in a study of cytomegalovirus exposure and HLA in healthy donors. The germline V gene has CDR1 LNHNV and CDR2 YYDKDF (reference sequence). The CDR3 extends over 16 amino acids. Trimming cost V 3 bases and J 3 bases; bases outside gene matches: 8. PCR used 60 Vbeta primers and 13 Jbeta primers. Clones were sequenced by immunoSEQ multiplex PCR, and TCRdb holds only the in-frame ones, with some missing. The data hold 150,000 to 200,000 clones, with around 79% observed a single time. This chain uses TRBV15 with TRBJ2-1, with 7 bases aligning to TRBD2. The sequencing sample was made of PBMCs. The TCR was taken from a man over 45 in good health and CMV-seropositive. Written as DNA, the CDR3 is TGTGCCACCAGCAGTAGCCTAGCGGTGTTCTACAATGAGCAGTTCTTC. Its translation is CATSSSLAVFYNEQFF.